These 29 T cell receptor beta chains came from one sample sequenced in a study of molecular identifiers for immune sequencing clone quantification. TCRdb processed the PCR reads anew with MiXCR; each CDR3 protein has one entry. The top ten hold 0.7% to 0.9% of the sample, which has some 320,000 distinct CDR3 sequences, 20% to 25% seen once. The sample was naive CD8+ T cells from blood, with Jurkat cell RNA spiked in. The subset denotes: FACS-sorted CD8+CD4-CCR7+CD45RA+ naive T cells. Receptors were obtained from a human donor in good health. Some libraries in this study had Jurkat cell RNA spiked in.

This clonotype has more than one count but fewer than ten. V and J are TRBV20-1 and TRBJ2-7, with D possibly called TRBD1 or TRBD2 (5 bases each). Germline V CDR1 and CDR2: DFQATT, SNEGSKA (reference sequence). This CDR3 has 14 residues. Trimming took off 5 bases at V and 1 base at J, with 15 bases between the two ends. The CDR3 DNA reads TGCAGTGCTCTATTCGCAGGGACGTCCTACGAGCAGTACTTC. Its translation is CSALFAGTSYEQYF.

To note about this clonotype: The CDR3 carries no conserved terminal phenylalanine or tryptophan, so it likely arises from a read error. The DNA is left out, because the CDR3 cannot be placed on it with certainty; the CDR3 is given as TCRdb lists it. The chain couples TRBV15 to TRBJ2-5. The V gene's germline CDR1 is LNHNV and CDR2 YYDKDF (reference sequence). The CDR3 is 15 amino acids long, termini counted. The CDR3 here is CATSRVAGAQETQHS.

For the CDR3, the DNA is TGTGCCAGCAGTTATCTGGGCTCGGGACAGGTCGGCTACGAGCAGTACTTC. Translation: CASSYLGSGQVGYEQYF. The V gene is TRBV6-2 or TRBV6-3, the J gene TRBJ2-7; TRBD1 matches 8 bases. CDR3 size: 17 residues. Per germline, CDR1 MNHEY and CDR2 SVGEGT. The junction had 13 bases not matched to a gene; V was cut back by 3 bases and J by 3 bases.

This clonotype occurred many times. This chain links TRBV4-3 with TRBJ1-5, with a weak D call TRBD1 (5 bases). Trimming stripped 2 bases from V and 1 base from J, with 18 bases between. The CDR3 covers 18 residues. From germline, CDR1 is LGHNA and CDR2 YSLEER. CDR3 protein: CASSQSWEGSGSNQPQHF. The DNA of the CDR3 is TGCGCCAGCAGCCAAAGTTGGGAGGGGTCTGGCAGCAATCAGCCCCAGCATTTT.

This clonotype was observed many times. This rearrangement joins TRBV18 to TRBJ2-3; TRBD2 matches at 8 bases. V dropped 3 bases and J dropped 4; count of bases not matched to a gene: 6. Looked up from germline, CDR1 is KGHSH and CDR2 is LQKENI. This CDR3 contains 15 residues. The CDR3 DNA reads as TGTGCCAGCTCACCGGGACTAGGAAGTCCAGATACGCAGTATTTT. As protein: CASSPGLGSPDTQYF.

Of note for this clonotype: A much more abundant neighbour one base away suggests this may be a read error. The gene calls are TRBV4-1 and TRBJ1-1, with a possible D match to TRBD1 (6 bases). The CDR3 runs to 13 residues. Per the germline V gene, CDR1 is MGHRA and CDR2 is YSYEKL. V gave up 3 bases and J gave up 11 bases, with 16 bases separating them. The CDR3 region has the DNA TGCGCCAGCAGCCAGGGGGGCAGCGCCAGGGCTTTCTTT. This sequence encodes CASSQGGSARAFF.

Of note for this clonotype: A much larger clone lies a single base off, so this may be a read error. This chain uses TRBV15 with TRBJ2-7, with 7 bases fitting TRBD1. The CDR3 is 15 amino acids. Germline values: CDR1 LNHNV, CDR2 YYDKDF (reference sequence). The CDR3 spells CATGRDLGTELEQYF. For the CDR3, the DNA is TGTGCCACCGGCAGAGATCTTGGGACAGAATTGGAGCAGTACTTC.

This clonotype was seen at least ten times. V and J are TRBV12-3 or TRBV12-4 and TRBJ1-1; 9 bases align to TRBD1. V trimming: 6 bases; J trimming: 5 bases; junction bases outside the gene matches: 10. This CDR3 has 15 residues. The CDR3 coding sequence is TGTGCCAGCAGGGGGAGCGGGACAGGGAATACTGAAGCTTTCTTT. As protein: CASRGSGTGNTEAFF.

Concerning this clonotype itself: A single base separates this from a much larger clone, so it may be a read error. This chain uses TRBV7-6 with TRBJ1-4, with no clear D. Germline CDR1 SGHVS, CDR2 FNYEAQ. This CDR3 contains 15 residues. The ends were cut back, 1 base at V and 8 bases at J, with 14 bases in the middle. CDR3 protein: CASSLVRGLGEKLFF. CDR3 bases: TGTGCCAGCAGCTTAGTGCGGGGTTTAGGCGAAAAACTGTTTTTT.

This clonotype was counted ten times or more. V usage is TRBV13 and J usage is TRBJ2-7, with D possibly called TRBD1 or TRBD2 (6 bases each). V gave up 4 bases and J gave up 7 bases, with 17 bases separating them. The CDR3 sequence is 14 residues long. Germline CDR1 reads PRHDT; CDR2 reads FYEKMQ (reference sequence). The CDR3 protein is CASSYRGPMGEQYF. The CDR3 nucleotides are TGTGCCAGCAGCTACCGGGGGCCCATGGGGGAGCAGTACTTC.

The table lists this clonotype with many counts. V is TRBV27 and J is TRBJ1-4, with D hard to call. This CDR3 is built from 13 residues. V was cut by 5 bases and J by 8 bases, with 12 bases left in between. Germline CDR1 MNHEY, CDR2 SMNVEV (reference sequence). CDR3 amino acids: CASSTGMLEKLFF. CDR3 sequence (DNA): TGTGCCAGCAGTACCGGGATGTTAGAAAAACTGTTTTTT.

Points on this clonotype: Being one base from a much bigger clone, this may be a read error. The CDR3 loop reads CSALTDSSYGQYF. The CDR3 nucleotides read TGCAGTGCTTTGACAGACAGTTCCTACGGGCAGTACTTC. This chain connects TRBV20-1 to TRBJ2-7, with TRBD1 as a possible D gene (5 bases). This CDR3 contains 13 residues. Per the germline V gene, CDR1 is DFQATT and CDR2 is SNEGSKA (reference sequence).

On this clonotype itself: This may come from a read error, since a much larger clone is one base off. CDR3 nucleotide sequence: TGTGTCTGGAGCGGGGGAGAGACCCAGTACTTC. It is translated as CVWSGGETQYF. This rearrangement joins TRBV30 to TRBJ2-5; 8 nucleotides align to TRBD2. The CDR3 is 11 residues long. Germline lookup yields CDR1 GTSNPN and CDR2 SVGIG (reference sequence).

This clonotype was observed many times. The rearrangement uses TRBV9 and TRBJ2-2; unclear D gene. Trimming removed 3 bases at V and 3 bases at J, with 3 bases between. The CDR3 is 12 residues long. From germline, CDR1 is SGDLS and CDR2 YYNGEE. CDR3 sequence reads: CASSGYTGELFF. The CDR3 nucleotides are TGTGCCAGCAGCGGGTACACCGGGGAGCTGTTTTTT.

About this clonotype: A much larger clone is a single base away; this may be a read error. V and J are TRBV9 and TRBJ1-2; a weak D match, TRBD1 (5 bases). From germline, CDR1 is SGDLS and CDR2 YYNGEE. CDR3 length: 17 residues. DNA of the CDR3: TGTGCCAGCAGCGTAACCCCCAGACAGAGTAATAACTCTGGCTACACCTTC. Protein product: CASSVTPRQSNNSGYTF.

This clonotype was detected only once. A much larger clone sits a single nucleotide away, making a read error possible. This chain links TRBV4-3 with TRBJ2-5; 11 bases are a match to TRBD2. The CDR3 has 15 amino acids. Germline V gives CDR1 LGHNA, CDR2 YSLEER. The CDR3 loop is CASGQLAGAGQTQYF. The CDR3 DNA is TGCGCCAGCGGCCAACTAGCGGGGGCCGGCCAGACCCAGTACTTC.

This clonotype appeared a few times. A much more abundant neighbour one base away suggests this may be a read error. The chain combines TRBV12-3 or TRBV12-4 with TRBJ1-1, with unresolved D. This CDR3 spans 12 amino acids. The V end lost 7 bases, the J end lost 4 bases, and 10 bases lay between the germline ends. The CDR3 is CASNRTGTEAFF. In DNA, the CDR3 is TGTGCCAGCAATCGAACGGGCACTGAAGCTTTCTTT.

The CDR3 sequence: CASSSYLGTDTQYF. DNA of the CDR3: TGTGCCAGCAGCTCCTACCTGGGCACAGATACGCAGTATTTT. V and J are TRBV7-3 and TRBJ2-3; no firm D call. The CDR3 spans 14 residues. V was pared by 4 bases and J by 1 base, with 9 bases between. Per germline, CDR1 SGHTA and CDR2 FQGTGA.

This clonotype was counted ten times or more. This chain links TRBV6-2 or TRBV6-3 with TRBJ2-3; D ambiguous. V lost 2 bases and J lost 0, with 12 bases in between. Germline CDR1 and CDR2: MNHEY and SVGEGT. CDR3 length equals 16 residues. The CDR3: CASSYDTETSTDTQYF. The CDR3 DNA is TGTGCCAGCAGTTACGATACAGAAACTAGCACAGATACGCAGTATTTT.

This clonotype was seen many times. The genes are TRBV7-9 and TRBJ1-1; no clear D gene. From germline, CDR1 is SEHNR and CDR2 FQNEAQ (reference sequence). The CDR3 is 12 amino acids. Trimming took 8 bases from V and 0 from J, leaving 7 bases between them. CDR3 residues: CASEGLNTEAFF. Written as DNA, the CDR3 is TGTGCCAGCGAAGGTTTGAACACTGAAGCTTTCTTT. The full variable domain, in which reference TRBV7-9 and TRBJ1-1 provide the parts outside the CDR3, is DTGVSQNPRHKITKRGQNVTFRCDPISEHNRLYWYRQTLGQGPEFLTYFQNEAQLEKSRLLSDRFSAERPKGSFSTLEIQRTEQGDSAMYLCASEGLNTEAFFGQGTRLTVV.

The rearrangement joins TRBV10-3 to TRBJ2-7, with 9 positions matching TRBD2. The CDR3 consists of 15 residues. Trimming at V came to 0 bases and at J to 4 bases, leaving 4 bases not matched to a gene. CDR1 and CDR2 (germline): ENHRY, SYGVKD. The CDR3 DNA follows: TGTGCCATCAGTGAGTCCCTTAGCGGGAGTTACGAGCAGTACTTC. Its translation: CAISESLSGSYEQYF.

This clonotype was picked up many times. V usage is TRBV19 and J usage is TRBJ2-1; D remains ambiguous. Per germline, CDR1 LNHDA and CDR2 SQIVND (reference sequence). This CDR3 comprises 14 residues. Trimming cost V 1 base and J 2 bases, with 6 bases left between them. This CDR3 is CASSIGGPYNEQFF. CDR3 sequence (DNA): TGTGCCAGTAGTATAGGGGGTCCCTACAATGAGCAGTTCTTC. The full variable domain, rest sourced from reference TRBV19 and TRBJ2-1, is DGGITQSPKYLFRKEGQNVTLSCEQNLNHDAMYWYRQDPGQGLRLIYYSQIVNDFQKGDIAEGYSVSREKKESFPLTVTSAQKNPTAFYLCASSIGGPYNEQFFGPGTRLTVL.

The rearrangement joins TRBV5-8 to TRBJ2-1; tentatively, D is TRBD1 or TRBD2 (5 bases each). Trimming took 3 bases from V and 9 from J, leaving 13 bases between them. Germline V gene sequence: CDR1 SGHTS, CDR2 YDEGEE. CDR3 size: 13 residues. CDR3 region: CASSYGAKREQFF. The CDR3 DNA follows: TGTGCCAGCAGCTACGGGGCCAAACGTGAGCAGTTCTTC.

The V call is TRBV15, the J call TRBJ1-2, with TRBD1 matching 9 bases. Germline CDR1 reads LNHNV; CDR2 reads YYDKDF (reference sequence). V gave up 5 bases and J gave up 2 bases; unmatched junction bases: 9. The CDR3 loop spans 16 amino acids. CDR3 region: CATSLDRGYPNYGYTF. DNA for the CDR3: TGTGCCACCAGCCTCGACAGGGGGTATCCCAACTATGGCTACACCTTC. The full variable domain, in which reference TRBV15 and TRBJ1-2 provide the parts outside the CDR3, is DAMVIQNPRYQVTQFGKPVTLSCSQTLNHNVMYWYQQKSSQAPKLLFHYYDKDFNNEADTPDNFQSRRPNTSFCFLDIRSPGLGDTAMYLCATSLDRGYPNYGYTFGSGTRLTVV.

This clonotype was observed at least ten times. The V gene is TRBV7-6, the J gene TRBJ2-1; TRBD2 agrees at 7 bases. Germline CDR1 SGHVS, CDR2 FNYEAQ. Trimming cost V 1 base and J 13 bases; bases outside gene matches: 7. There are 13 residues in the CDR3. The DNA for the CDR3 is TGTGCCAGCAGCTTAGAGACCGGACTAGATCAGTTCTTC. Amino acid sequence: CASSLETGLDQFF.

The CDR3 DNA reads TGTGCCAGCAGCGGTAACCTTGAGAACACCATATATTTT. Translated: CASSGNLENTIYF. The rearrangement joins TRBV11-3 to TRBJ1-3; D call uncertain. Trimming removed 5 bases at V and 7 bases at J, with 12 bases between. There are 13 residues in the CDR3. Germline assignment: CDR1 SGHNT and CDR2 YENEEA.

In regard to this clonotype: This clone may be a read error of a much larger clone one base away. The chain couples TRBV19 to TRBJ1-1; no clear D. V was clipped by 3 bases and J by 3 bases, with 2 bases between them. Germline CDR1 LNHDA, CDR2 SQIVND (reference sequence). The CDR3 contains 11 residues. The CDR3 DNA is TGTGCCAGTAGTATGCACACTGAAGCTTTCTTT. This gives the protein CASSMHTEAFF.

This clonotype was picked up many times. The CDR3 reads CASTLGGSGNTEAFF. CDR3 coding DNA: TGTGCCAGCACATTGGGAGGTTCCGGCAACACTGAAGCTTTCTTT. The rearrangement uses TRBV19 and TRBJ1-1; D is uncertain. V dropped 9 bases and J dropped 2 bases, with 19 bases sitting between them. The germline gives CDR1 LNHDA, CDR2 SQIVND (reference sequence). The CDR3 is 15 amino acids.

A note on this clonotype: Since a much larger clone is just one base distant, this may be a read error. CDR3 DNA sequence: TGTGCCAGCTGGTTGACTAGCGGGAGAAGCGAGCGGTACTTC. Translating it yields CASWLTSGRSERYF. This chain connects TRBV27 to TRBJ2-7; TRBD2 matches at 12 bases. The CDR3 loop spans 14 amino acids. Germline-derived CDR1 and CDR2 are MNHEY and SMNVEV (reference sequence).